This T cell receptor beta chain was documented in a study of T cell responses to AZD1222 COVID-19 vaccine. Findings of the study overall: The donors showed a predominance of white British ancestry and of females, with possible underestimation of clonal diversity. Vaccine-related CD4 TCRs covered spike, predominating at 160-218 and 743-854. Spike-specific TCR breadth and depth rose after two AZD1222 doses. Repertoire sampling occurred only after the peak T cell response.

The germline gives CDR1 MNHNY, CDR2 SVGAGI (reference sequence). V was clipped by 6 bases and J by 9 bases, with 15 bases between them. CDR3 size: 13 residues. About this clone: Its target is unknown.

TCRdb's table, derived via immunoSEQ multiplex PCR, lists solely in-frame clones and lacks some. The sample consists of about 120,000 clones, roughly 92% of them appearing once. The sequencing used peripheral blood, collected on day 0 of AZD1222 vaccination. This clonotype was sampled from an adult in good health. The chain links TRBV6-6 to TRBJ2-1; D is unresolved. The DNA of the CDR3 is TGTGCCAGCAGCGATACTCCGGCCGTTGAGCAGTTCTTC. This codes for CASSDTPAVEQFF.